Listed below are T cell receptor beta chains from one sample, sequenced in a study of blood T cell repertoires in COVID-19. Sequencing used immunoSEQ multiplex PCR; TCRdb keeps in-frame clones, though not all of them. The sample records about 250,000 clones, approximately 90% being singletons. Material: PBMCs or T cells enriched from blood (not recorded which). These receptors were obtained from a man between 35 and 55 years old who had recovered from COVID-19. Both conserved end residues are part of each CDR3. Fields, in order: V gene, J gene, CDR3 protein.

V gene: TRBV2
J gene: TRBJ2-7
CDR3 protein: CASRRGQGSSYEQYF

V gene: TRBV2
J gene: TRBJ1-1
CDR3 protein: CASSEGQGITEAFF

V gene: TRBV6-5
J gene: TRBJ1-4
CDR3 protein: CASRGQGINEKLFF

V gene: TRBV27
J gene: TRBJ2-5
CDR3 protein: CASSTPGLAGGQETQYF

V gene: TRBV10-3
J gene: TRBJ2-1
CDR3 protein: CAISEMREVNEQFF

V gene: TRBV27
J gene: TRBJ2-3
CDR3 protein: CASSATGDTDTQYF

V gene: TRBV13
J gene: TRBJ2-5
CDR3 protein: CASSLGLAFQETQYF

V gene: TRBV4-1
J gene: TRBJ2-1
CDR3 protein: CASSPGAGGGNEQFF

V gene: TRBV11-2
J gene: TRBJ2-6
CDR3 protein: CASSLTGYSGANVLTF

V gene: TRBV23-1
J gene: TRBJ2-7
CDR3 protein: CALRVGGRSYEQYF

V gene: TRBV6-5
J gene: TRBJ1-2
CDR3 protein: CASSYSSPAYNYGYTF

V gene: TRBV5-1
J gene: TRBJ2-7
CDR3 protein: CASSFLGTEGYEQYF

V gene: TRBV18
J gene: TRBJ2-2
CDR3 protein: CASSPMGLVNTGELFF

V gene: TRBV19
J gene: TRBJ2-1
CDR3 protein: CASTGLTGNEQFF

V gene: TRBV11-3
J gene: TRBJ2-2
CDR3 protein: CASSPYRGRDTGELFF

V gene: TRBV11-2
J gene: TRBJ1-2
CDR3 protein: CASSSDRNYGYTF

V gene: TRBV6-5
J gene: TRBJ1-2
CDR3 protein: CASSSLGQGFVGGYTF

V gene: TRBV6-5
J gene: TRBJ2-4
CDR3 protein: CASRKGQGNIQYF

V gene: TRBV6-1
J gene: TRBJ2-3
CDR3 protein: CASSGGSGGGWADTQYF

V gene: TRBV18
J gene: TRBJ1-2
CDR3 protein: CASSRGTAHGDGYTF

V gene: TRBV19
J gene: TRBJ2-2
CDR3 protein: CASTIQPGGVDTGELFF

V gene: TRBV6-4
J gene: TRBJ2-2
CDR3 protein: CASSDSLGPNTGELFF

V gene: TRBV4-1
J gene: TRBJ2-1
CDR3 protein: CASSQVRREGHEQFF

V gene: TRBV2
J gene: TRBJ2-1
CDR3 protein: CASRGGLAHNEQFF

V gene: TRBV6-4
J gene: TRBJ1-1
CDR3 protein: CASNPTALNTEAFF

V gene: TRBV27
J gene: TRBJ1-4
CDR3 protein: CASSLDSPSTNEKLFF

V gene: TRBV5-4
J gene: TRBJ1-3
CDR3 protein: CASSPGTGGFISGNTIYF

V gene: TRBV27
J gene: TRBJ1-4
CDR3 protein: CASSLTSGQGYEKLFF

V gene: TRBV7-8
J gene: TRBJ2-7
CDR3 protein: CASTQRRQGGEQYF

V gene: TRBV7-7
J gene: TRBJ2-5
CDR3 protein: CASSLAMAGVETQYF

V gene: TRBV4-1
J gene: TRBJ2-5
CDR3 protein: CASSQVSAGGGETQYF

V gene: TRBV13
J gene: TRBJ2-7
CDR3 protein: CASSPIRDRGAEQYF

V gene: TRBV27
J gene: TRBJ1-3
CDR3 protein: CASSLLAGTDTIYF

V gene: TRBV5-4
J gene: TRBJ2-3
CDR3 protein: CASRRGLDITDTQYF

V gene: TRBV6-5
J gene: TRBJ2-1
CDR3 protein: CATWGGSSSYNEQFF

V gene: TRBV9
J gene: TRBJ2-5
CDR3 protein: CASSVNSGGPQETQYF

V gene: TRBV29-1
J gene: TRBJ1-2
CDR3 protein: CSVERDRLVYGYTF

V gene: TRBV7-2
J gene: TRBJ1-1
CDR3 protein: CASSWDSF

V gene: TRBV3-1/TRBV3-2
J gene: TRBJ1-1
CDR3 protein: CASSQAPRGGAWTEAFF

V gene: TRBV15
J gene: TRBJ1-1
CDR3 protein: CATSRGGILRTEAFF